This entry lists 4 T cell receptor beta chains sequenced from one sample in a study of cytomegalovirus exposure and HLA in healthy donors. PCR used 60 Vbeta primers and 13 Jbeta primers. Profiled with immunoSEQ multiplex PCR; TCRdb holds only in-frame clones, not every one. The profile shows approximately 150,000 clones, about 72% of them singletons. Sequenced sample: PBMCs. The receptors were gathered from a man aged 55 to 69 in good health and CMV-seronegative.

The chain combines TRBV29-1 with TRBJ2-1; D is unresolved. Germline CDR1 reads SQVTM; CDR2 reads ANQGSEA. There are 13 residues in the CDR3. V lost 4 bases to trimming and J lost 2 bases, with 9 bases between them. In DNA form, the CDR3 reads TGCAGCGTTGCACTGGCGGCCTACAATGAGCAGTTCTTC. It is translated as CSVALAAYNEQFF.

CDR3 DNA: TGTGCCAGCAGCTCCCGGACTGGAGTGGATACGCAGTATTTT. It encodes CASSSRTGVDTQYF. The genes are TRBV11-3 and TRBJ2-3, with a tentative D call TRBD2 (5 bases). The CDR3 runs to 14 residues. Germline CDR1 is SGHNT and CDR2 is YENEEA. Trimming removed 4 bases from V and 6 bases from J, with 14 bases in between.

This chain uses TRBV5-1 with TRBJ1-1, with 8 positions matching TRBD1. This CDR3 spans 15 amino acids. Germline trimming cut 1 base from V and 1 base from J; bases unmatched to any gene: 3. Germline V gives CDR1 SGHRS, CDR2 YFSETQ. This chain's CDR3 is CASSLTQGGNTEAFF. The DNA of the CDR3 is TGCGCCAGCAGCTTGACACAGGGGGGGAACACTGAAGCTTTCTTT.

V usage is TRBV28 and J usage is TRBJ1-1; 11 bases are a match to TRBD1. Germline CDR1 MDHEN, CDR2 SYDVKM. This CDR3 contains 16 residues. Trimming at V came to 7 bases and at J to 3 bases, leaving 10 bases not matched to a gene. The CDR3, as DNA: TGTGCCAGCACCCCGGGACAGGGGGGACTTTACACTGAAGCTTTCTTT. This translates into CASTPGQGGLYTEAFF.